Following are 15 T cell receptor beta chains from one sample sequenced in a study of T-cell memory formation after mild COVID-19. One entry per CDR3 protein results from TCRdb running MiXCR on the 5' RACE reads. The sample has some 450,000 distinct CDR3 sequences, about 20% seen once; the top ten hold about 22%. The material sequenced was PBMCs or a T cell subset sorted from them (not recorded which). The origin of the receptors is a man younger than 35 who had mild COVID-19 (a few samples of this study predate the infection). Cell type and time point are not known.

This clonotype was recorded many times. V gene TRBV29-1 combines with J gene TRBJ2-2; 10 bases are a match to TRBD1. CDR1 is SQVTM, CDR2 ANQGSEA, per germline. CDR3 length: 15 residues. Trimming took 3 bases from V and 3 from J; bases not matched to a gene: 4. The CDR3 sequence is CSVEPGQGHTGELFF. Here the CDR3 DNA reads TGCAGCGTTGAGCCGGGACAGGGGCACACCGGGGAGCTGTTTTTT.

The V gene is TRBV5-1, the J gene TRBJ2-3; D gene unclear. Deletions cut 3 bases from V and 3 bases from J, with 11 bases between. Per the germline V gene, CDR1 is SGHRS and CDR2 is YFSETQ. The CDR3 contains 14 residues. The chain's CDR3 is CASSSRPETDTQYF. CDR3 in DNA: TGCGCCAGCAGCTCGCGACCCGAGACAGATACGCAGTATTTT.

This chain connects TRBV19 to TRBJ2-7; 11 bases map to TRBD1. Germline CDR1 LNHDA, CDR2 SQIVND (reference sequence). The CDR3 has 16 residues. V dropped 5 bases and J dropped 7; count of bases not matched to a gene: 13. In DNA, the CDR3 is TGTGCCAGTAGTGCCCCTGGACAGGGGGCCCTATTGGAGCAGTACTTC. The encoded protein is CASSAPGQGALLEQYF.

This rearrangement joins TRBV4-3 to TRBJ2-7; TRBD1 agrees at 7 bases. In germline, CDR1 is LGHNA, CDR2 YSLEER. This CDR3 has 12 residues. The trim removed 6 bases at V and 9 bases at J, leaving 8 bases unmatched. The CDR3 sequence: CASSPTGAWQYV. CDR3 sequence (DNA): TGCGCCAGCAGTCCTACAGGGGCCTGGCAGTACGTC.

The gene calls are TRBV29-1 and TRBJ2-2; 9 bases are a match to TRBD1. From germline, CDR1 is SQVTM and CDR2 ANQGSEA. The CDR3 sequence is 14 residues long. CDR3 sequence: CRVLDRGGPGELFF. In DNA, the CDR3 is TGCAGAGTCCTAGACAGGGGGGGCCCCGGGGAGCTGTTTTTT.

V gene TRBV4-1 combines with J gene TRBJ2-7, with D unclear. V was trimmed by 8 bases and J by 1 base, leaving 9 bases between them. Germline V gives CDR1 MGHRA, CDR2 YSYEKL. The CDR3 loop spans 12 amino acids. The CDR3, as DNA: TGCGCCAGCGTCTCCGCATCCTACGAGCAGTACTTC. This encodes CASVSASYEQYF.

This clonotype was detected only a few times. This chain uses TRBV7-6 with TRBJ2-3; D could derive from TRBD1 or TRBD2 (5 bases each). V dropped 3 bases and J dropped 0 bases, with 13 bases sitting between them. The CDR3 sequence is 16 residues long. Germline lookup yields CDR1 SGHVS and CDR2 FNYEAQ. DNA of the CDR3: TGTGCCAGCAGCTTTATTGGGGGACCCAGCACAGATACGCAGTATTTT. It codes for CASSFIGGPSTDTQYF.

This clonotype was detected only a few times. The chain uses TRBV11-1 and TRBJ2-2; perhaps TRBD2 as D (7 bases). The CDR3 is 16 residues long. V was clipped by 2 bases and J by 4 bases, with 14 bases between them. Germline V gene sequence: CDR1 SGHAT, CDR2 FQDESV (reference sequence). The CDR3 DNA reads as TGTGCCAGCAGCTTAAGTGGCGGGGGCGCCACCGGGGAGCTGTTTTTT. As protein: CASSLSGGGATGELFF.

A note on this clonotype: This sequence may be a read error, since a much larger clone differs from it by one base. The chain uses TRBV29-1 and TRBJ2-3; perhaps TRBD1 as D (5 bases). CDR1 is SQVTM and CDR2 is ANQGSEA in the germline V gene. The length of the CDR3 is 14 residues. The CDR3 loop reads CRVRTSRPTDTQYF. The DNA of the CDR3 is TGCAGAGTCCGGACAAGCCGACCCACAGATACGCAGTATTTT.

The V call is TRBV4-2, the J call TRBJ1-1; D might be TRBD1 (5 bases). The germline V gene encodes CDR1 LGHNA and CDR2 YNFKEQ. The CDR3 covers 15 residues. Deletions cut 0 bases from V and 2 bases from J, with 10 bases between. CDR3 protein: CASSQEGAVNTEAFF. In DNA, the CDR3 is TGTGCCAGCAGCCAAGAAGGGGCAGTAAACACTGAAGCTTTCTTT.

The chain carries TRBV7-8 and TRBJ1-5, with D hard to call. Germline CDR1 SGHVS, CDR2 FQNEAQ. This CDR3 contains 14 residues. Trimming removed 1 base from V and 5 bases from J, with 9 bases in between. Here the CDR3 DNA reads TGTGCCAGCAGCTTAGGGAGGAGAGATCAGCCCCAGCATTTT. It codes for CASSLGRRDQPQHF. Together with reference TRBV7-8 and TRBJ1-5, the CDR3 gives the full variable domain: GAGVSQSPRYKVAKRGQDVALRCDPISGHVSLFWYQQALGQGPEFLTYFQNEAQLDKSGLPSDRFFAERPEGSVSTLKIQRTQQEDSAVYLCASSLGRRDQPQHFGDGTRLSIL.

The chain couples TRBV4-1 to TRBJ2-1; 9 nucleotides line up with TRBD2. CDR3 length equals 16 residues. The germline CDR1 and CDR2 sequences are MGHRA and YSYEKL. The V and J ends lost 5 bases and 7 bases, in that order; junction bases with no gene match: 12. The CDR3 protein is CASSYLGGGAVNEQFF. The CDR3, as DNA: TGCGCCAGCAGCTACTTAGGCGGGGGGGCCGTGAATGAGCAGTTCTTC.

This clonotype was seen more than once but under ten times. The chain joins TRBV7-2 to TRBJ1-5, with D uncertain. Germline V gives CDR1 SGHTA, CDR2 FQGNSA. V lost 5 bases and J lost 1, with 6 bases in between. This CDR3 region has 13 residues. The chain's CDR3 is CASSGVSNQPQHF. The CDR3 DNA reads as TGTGCCAGCAGCGGAGTGAGCAATCAGCCCCAGCATTTT.

The chain has TRBV2 and TRBJ2-1; TRBD2 matches 8 bases. Germline V lookup: CDR1 SNHLY, CDR2 FYNNEI. Trimming removed 2 bases from V and 5 bases from J; junction bases left unmatched: 11. The CDR3 contains 17 residues. The CDR3 DNA sequence: TGTGCCAGCAGTGAAACTGCATTAGCGGGGAGGAACAATGAGCAGTTCTTC. Protein sequence: CASSETALAGRNNEQFF. Supplemented by reference TRBV2 and TRBJ2-1, the full variable domain reads EPEVTQTPSHQVTQMGQEVILRCVPISNHLYFYWYRQILGQKVEFLVSFYNNEISEKSEIFDDQFSVERPDGSNFTLKIRSTKLEDSAMYFCASSETALAGRNNEQFFGPGTRLTVL.

The J gene is TRBJ2-2, the V gene TRBV23-1; 11 positions match TRBD1. TRBV23-1 is recorded as an ORF, its role being uncertain. V shed 4 bases and J 4 bases; nucleotides not matched to a gene: 8. The CDR3 consists of 17 residues. CDR3 in DNA: TGCGCCAGCAGTCTGATGGCCGGGACAGGGGGCACCGGGGAGCTGTTTTTT. Translating it yields CASSLMAGTGGTGELFF.